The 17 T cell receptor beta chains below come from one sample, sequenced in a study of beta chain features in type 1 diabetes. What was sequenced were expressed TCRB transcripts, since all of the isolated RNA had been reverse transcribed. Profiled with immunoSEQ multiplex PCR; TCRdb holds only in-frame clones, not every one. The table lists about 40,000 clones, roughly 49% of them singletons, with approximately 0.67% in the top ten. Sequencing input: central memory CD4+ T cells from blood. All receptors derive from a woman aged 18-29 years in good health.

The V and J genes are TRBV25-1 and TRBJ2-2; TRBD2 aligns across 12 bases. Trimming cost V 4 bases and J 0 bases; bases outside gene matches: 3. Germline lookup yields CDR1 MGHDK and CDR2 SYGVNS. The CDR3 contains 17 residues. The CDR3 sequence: CASSGPSGRANTGELFF. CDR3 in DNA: TGTGCCAGCAGTGGGCCTAGCGGGAGGGCGAACACCGGGGAGCTGTTTTTT.

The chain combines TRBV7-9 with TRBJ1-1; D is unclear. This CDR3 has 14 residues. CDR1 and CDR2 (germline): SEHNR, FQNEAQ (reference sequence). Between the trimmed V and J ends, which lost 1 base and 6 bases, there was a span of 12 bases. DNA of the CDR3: TGTGCCAGCAGCTTAGGGGGAGGGCTCGCTGAAGCTTTCTTT. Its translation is CASSLGGGLAEAFF.

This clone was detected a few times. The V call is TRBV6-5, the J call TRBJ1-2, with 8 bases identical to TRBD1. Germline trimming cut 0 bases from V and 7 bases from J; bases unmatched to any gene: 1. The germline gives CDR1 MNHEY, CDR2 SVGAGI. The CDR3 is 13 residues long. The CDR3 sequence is CASSYSDRVGYTF. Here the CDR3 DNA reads TGTGCCAGCAGTTACTCGGACAGGGTTGGCTACACCTTC.

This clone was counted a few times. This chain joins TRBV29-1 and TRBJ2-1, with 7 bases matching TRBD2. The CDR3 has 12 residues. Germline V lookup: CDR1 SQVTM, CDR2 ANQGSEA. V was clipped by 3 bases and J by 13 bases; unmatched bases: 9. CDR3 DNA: TGCAGCGTTGAGGGGGGAGGGCGGGAACAGTTCTTC. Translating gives CSVEGGGREQFF.

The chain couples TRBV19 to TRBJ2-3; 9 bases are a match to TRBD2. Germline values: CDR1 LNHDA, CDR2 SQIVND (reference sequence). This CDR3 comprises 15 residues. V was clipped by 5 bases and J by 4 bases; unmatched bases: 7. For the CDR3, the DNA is TGTGCCAGTAGTTATCCGGCGGGAGGGCCAGATACGCAGTATTTT. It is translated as CASSYPAGGPDTQYF.

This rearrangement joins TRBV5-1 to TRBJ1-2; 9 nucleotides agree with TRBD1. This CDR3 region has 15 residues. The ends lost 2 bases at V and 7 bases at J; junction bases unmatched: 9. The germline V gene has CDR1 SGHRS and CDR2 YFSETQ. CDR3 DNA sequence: TGCGCCAGCAGCTTAGTGGACGGGACAGGGTCTGGCTACACCTTC. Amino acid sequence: CASSLVDGTGSGYTF. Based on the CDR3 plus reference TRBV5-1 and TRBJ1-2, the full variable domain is KAGVTQTPRYLIKTRGQQVTLSCSPISGHRSVSWYQQTPGQGLQFLFEYFSETQRNKGNFPGRFSGRQFSNSRSEMNVSTLELGDSALYLCASSLVDGTGSGYTFGSGTRLTVV.

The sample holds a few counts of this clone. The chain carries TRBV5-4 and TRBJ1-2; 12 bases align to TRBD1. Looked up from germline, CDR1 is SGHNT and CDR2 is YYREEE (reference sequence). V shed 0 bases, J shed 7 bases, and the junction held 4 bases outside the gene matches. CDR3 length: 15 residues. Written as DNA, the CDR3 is TGTGCCAGCAGCTTGGCCGGGACAGGGGGCTCTGGCTACACCTTC. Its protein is CASSLAGTGGSGYTF.

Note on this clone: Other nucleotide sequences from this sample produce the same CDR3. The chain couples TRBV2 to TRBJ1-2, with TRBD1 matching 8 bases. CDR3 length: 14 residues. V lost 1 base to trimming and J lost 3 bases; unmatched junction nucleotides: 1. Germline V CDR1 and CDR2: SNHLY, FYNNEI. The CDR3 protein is CASSEDRGDYGYTF. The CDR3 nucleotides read TGTGCCAGCAGTGAAGACAGGGGGGACTATGGCTACACCTTC.

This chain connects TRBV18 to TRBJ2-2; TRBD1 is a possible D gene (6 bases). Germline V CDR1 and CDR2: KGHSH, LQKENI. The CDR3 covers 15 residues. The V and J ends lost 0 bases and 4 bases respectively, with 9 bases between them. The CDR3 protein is CASSPPPGATGELFF. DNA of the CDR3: TGTGCCAGCTCACCACCGCCAGGGGCCACCGGGGAGCTGTTTTTT.

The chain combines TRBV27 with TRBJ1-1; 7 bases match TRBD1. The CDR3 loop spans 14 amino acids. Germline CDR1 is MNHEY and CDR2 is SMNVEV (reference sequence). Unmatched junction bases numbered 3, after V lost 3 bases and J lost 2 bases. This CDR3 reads CASSFRDRNTEAFF. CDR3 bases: TGTGCCAGCAGTTTCCGGGACAGAAACACTGAAGCTTTCTTT.

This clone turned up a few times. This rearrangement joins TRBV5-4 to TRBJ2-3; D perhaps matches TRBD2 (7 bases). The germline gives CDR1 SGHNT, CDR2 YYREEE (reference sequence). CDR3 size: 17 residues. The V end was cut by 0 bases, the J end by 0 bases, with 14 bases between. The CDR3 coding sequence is TGTGCCAGCAGCTTGGGGGGGGGCGGAGGCAGCACAGATACGCAGTATTTT. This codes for CASSLGGGGGSTDTQYF.

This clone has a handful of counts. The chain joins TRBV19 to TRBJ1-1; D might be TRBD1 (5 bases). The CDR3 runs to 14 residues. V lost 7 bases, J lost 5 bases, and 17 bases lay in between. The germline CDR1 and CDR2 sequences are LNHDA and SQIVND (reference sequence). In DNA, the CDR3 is TGTGCCAGTAAATCCCACTCGGGGGATACTGAAGCTTTCTTT. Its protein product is CASKSHSGDTEAFF. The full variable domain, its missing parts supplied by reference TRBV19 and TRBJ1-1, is DGGITQSPKYLFRKEGQNVTLSCEQNLNHDAMYWYRQDPGQGLRLIYYSQIVNDFQKGDIAEGYSVSREKKESFPLTVTSAQKNPTAFYLCASKSHSGDTEAFFGQGTRLTVV.

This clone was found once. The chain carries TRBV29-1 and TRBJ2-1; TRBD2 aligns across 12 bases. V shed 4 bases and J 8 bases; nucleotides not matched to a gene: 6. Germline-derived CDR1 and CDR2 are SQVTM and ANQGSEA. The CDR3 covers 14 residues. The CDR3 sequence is CSVGTSGDAHEQFF. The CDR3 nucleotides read TGCAGCGTTGGGACTAGCGGGGACGCTCATGAGCAGTTCTTC.

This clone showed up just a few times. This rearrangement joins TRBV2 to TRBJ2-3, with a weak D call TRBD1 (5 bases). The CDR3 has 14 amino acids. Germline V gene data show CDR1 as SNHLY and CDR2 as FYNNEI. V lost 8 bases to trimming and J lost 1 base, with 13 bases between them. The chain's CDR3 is CASQRLTGTDTQYF. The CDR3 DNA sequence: TGTGCCAGCCAACGATTGACAGGCACAGATACGCAGTATTTT.

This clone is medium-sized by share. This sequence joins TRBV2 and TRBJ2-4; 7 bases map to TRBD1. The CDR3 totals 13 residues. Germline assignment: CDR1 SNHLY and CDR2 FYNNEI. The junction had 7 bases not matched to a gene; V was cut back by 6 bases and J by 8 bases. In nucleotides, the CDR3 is TGTGCCAGCAGGAGGGACAGTGGGTACATTCAGTACTTC. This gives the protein CASRRDSGYIQYF.

CDR3 sequence (DNA): TGTGCCACCGGTCGAAGGAGCGGCAACACTGAAGCTTTCTTT. It is translated as CATGRRSGNTEAFF. V usage is TRBV15 and J usage is TRBJ1-1, with D unresolved. Trimming removed 8 bases from V and 2 bases from J, with 15 bases in between. This CDR3 is built from 14 residues. The germline CDR1 and CDR2 sequences are LNHNV and YYDKDF (reference sequence).

The CDR3 DNA is TGTGCCATCAGTGGGGGACTAGCGGGGGGGCCGCAAGAGACCCAGTACTTC. It yields the protein CAISGGLAGGPQETQYF. V is TRBV10-3 and J is TRBJ2-5, with 16 bases fitting TRBD2. Germline V lookup: CDR1 ENHRY, CDR2 SYGVKD. Unmatched junction bases numbered 4, after V lost 4 bases and J lost 2 bases. This CDR3 has 17 amino acids.